The 8 T cell receptor beta chains reported below all come from one sample, sequenced in a study of blood T cell repertoires in COVID-19. Clones were sequenced by immunoSEQ multiplex PCR, and TCRdb holds only the in-frame ones, with some missing. Of around 230,000 clones listed, around 86% were seen once; the top ten hold 3% to 4.5%. The sample consisted of PBMCs or T cells enriched from blood (not recorded which). The source is a woman aged 40 to 49 with acute COVID-19.

This sequence joins TRBV20-1 and TRBJ1-1; D possibly corresponds to TRBD1 (6 bases). The CDR3 extends over 14 amino acids. Germline V lookup: CDR1 DFQATT, CDR2 SNEGSKA (reference sequence). Trimming took off 3 bases at V and 5 bases at J, with 16 bases between the two ends. The CDR3 DNA reads as TGCAGTGCTAGTCTCCCGGGGGGGCGGACTGAAGCTTTCTTT. Translated: CSASLPGGRTEAFF.

This rearrangement joins TRBV18 to TRBJ1-5; D unclear. V was pared by 3 bases and J by 7 bases, with 10 bases between. The length of the CDR3 is 13 residues. Germline loops: CDR1 KGHSH, CDR2 LQKENI. The CDR3 DNA is TGTGCCAGCTCACCGTCGCGGAGCCAGCCCCAGCATTTT. This sequence encodes CASSPSRSQPQHF. Supplemented by reference TRBV18 and TRBJ1-5, the full variable domain reads NAGVMQNPRHLVRRRGQEARLRCSPMKGHSHVYWYRQLPEEGLKFMVYLQKENIIDESGMPKERFSAEFPKEGPSILRIQQVVRGDSAAYFCASSPSRSQPQHFGDGTRLSIL.

This clone turned up a few times. The rearrangement uses TRBV12-3 or TRBV12-4 and TRBJ1-2; 8 nucleotides agree with TRBD1. This CDR3 spans 12 amino acids. V was clipped by 6 bases and J by 8 bases; unmatched bases: 5. CDR3 in DNA: TGTGCCAGCAGGCTCAGGGGGCAGGGCTACACCTTC. Translating gives CASRLRGQGYTF.

The chain carries TRBV5-5 and TRBJ1-5; 7 nucleotides match TRBD1. With 4 bases clipped from V and 6 bases from J, the junction kept 10 bases outside the gene matches. The CDR3 is made up of 15 amino acids. Germline values: CDR1 SGHKS, CDR2 YYEKEE (reference sequence). For the CDR3, the DNA is TGTGCCAGCAGCCCTGCGACAGGGATCCGTCAGCCCCAGCATTTT. Translated: CASSPATGIRQPQHF.

The chain has TRBV27 and TRBJ1-1; TRBD1 matches at 7 bases. With V trimmed by 6 bases and J by 10 bases, 5 bases remained unmatched. The CDR3 runs 11 residues. Germline CDR1 and CDR2: MNHEY and SMNVEV (reference sequence). CDR3 sequence reads: CASSQTGRAFF. The CDR3 DNA follows: TGTGCCAGCAGCCAGACAGGGAGAGCTTTCTTT.

The V gene is TRBV5-4, the J gene TRBJ1-2, with TRBD1 matching 7 bases. The germline gives CDR1 SGHNT, CDR2 YYREEE (reference sequence). Trimming removed 3 bases from V and 6 bases from J; junction bases left unmatched: 17. This CDR3 has 17 residues. The DNA of the CDR3 is TGTGCCAGCAGCTCCCTCCGAGTGGATGACAGGGATCATGGCTACACCTTC. It is translated as CASSSLRVDDRDHGYTF.

For this clone: The same CDR3 also results from other DNA sequences found in this sample. The chain combines TRBV5-1 with TRBJ1-2, with 8 bases matching TRBD1. The CDR3 length is 15 residues. J was trimmed by 4 bases and V by 2 bases; bases with no gene match: 7. CDR1 is SGHRS and CDR2 is YFSETQ in the germline V gene. The CDR3, as DNA: TGCGCCAGCAGCTTAGACGGACAGGGAGCCTATGGCTACACCTTC. It is translated as CASSLDGQGAYGYTF.

J is TRBJ1-1 and V is TRBV9, with 10 bases fitting TRBD1. Trimming took 3 bases from V and 6 from J; bases not matched to a gene: 11. This CDR3 spans 16 amino acids. CDR1 and CDR2 (germline): SGDLS, YYNGEE. The CDR3 loop reads CASSAAGTGVFPEAFF. Here the CDR3 DNA reads TGTGCCAGCAGCGCGGCCGGGACAGGGGTTTTTCCTGAAGCTTTCTTT.